Sequencing of this T cell receptor (beta chain) was carried out in a study of blood T cell repertoires in COVID-19. Overall study: Samples representing acute and convalescent COVID-19 were sourced from the United States, Italy and Spain. PBMCs, B-cell-depleted T cells, or T cells were the source of the cDNA or gDNA that made up the material.

V dropped 4 bases and J dropped 0; count of bases not matched to a gene: 6. Germline-derived CDR1 and CDR2 are SGHTS and YDEGEE. The CDR3 has 15 amino acids. Original processing methods: Amplified reference gene primers provided the basis for estimating nucleated cell counts. Method: immunoSEQ multiplex PCR; TCRdb's copy keeps in-frame clones and lacks some. V, J and clone size are taken as reported in that table, and D and trimming were inferred from the DNA itself. The table lists roughly 53,000 clones, approximately 90% of them singletons, with 8% to 9% in the top ten. This sequence was found in a woman in her thirties or forties with active COVID-19. The specimen was peripheral blood. The chain joins TRBV5-8 to TRBJ1-1, with TRBD1 matching over 7 bases. The CDR3 loop is CASSSRDSLNTEAFF. The DNA of the CDR3 is TGTGCCAGCAGCAGCCGGGACAGCCTGAACACTGAAGCTTTCTTT.